The source of this TCR beta chain is a study of blood T cell repertoires in COVID-19. Whole-study context: The samples span acute and convalescent COVID-19 from the United States, Italy and Spain.

In the original processing: The authors estimated nucleated cell counts from reference gene primer amplification. Repertoires were generated with immunoSEQ multiplex PCR, while TCRdb's copy carries only in-frame clones and drops some. That table is the source of V, J and clone size, and D and trimming were worked out from the DNA. The sample lists approximately 290,000 clones, 70% to 90% occurring once. The V gene lost 3 bases and the J gene lost 4 bases, with 13 bases spanning the gap. The CDR3 sequence is 14 residues long. CDR1 is DFQATT, CDR2 SNEGSKA, per germline (reference sequence). This clone was detected once.

The chain combines TRBV20-1 with TRBJ2-1, with a possible D match to TRBD1 (6 bases). Sequenced input: peripheral blood. The source of this sequence is a woman aged 55 to 70 with acute or convalescent COVID-19. The CDR3 sequence: CSASGQGIYNEQFF. The CDR3 nucleotides are TGCAGTGCTAGTGGCCAGGGGATTTACAATGAGCAGTTCTTC.